A selection of T cell receptor beta chains follows, all from one sample in a study of naive and memory T cell subsets. TCRdb re-analysed the UMI-ligation and nested PCR reads in MiXCR, keeping a single row per CDR3 protein. This sample has around 31,000 distinct CDR3 sequences, with around 10% found just once. The sequencing sample was made of effector memory CD4+ T cells from blood. The source is a human donor in good health. Both conserved end residues are part of each CDR3.

V gene,CDR3 protein
TRBV20-1,CSASELRVDEKLFF
TRBV2,CASSPTGVNQPQHF
TRBV6-6,CASSEGGNQPQHF
TRBV27,CASSLQGALSNTGELFF
TRBV10-3,CAIRSSFSGNTIYF
TRBV11-3,CASSLGGTQNTEAFF
TRBV20-1,CSASVMGGSSYNEQFF
TRBV20-1,CSAAIGTGVNSNQPQHF
TRBV30,CARDGNWADTQYF
TRBV12-3/TRBV12-4,CASRWGGSTDTQYF
TRBV5-1,CASSFGAGNSYNEQFF
TRBV12-3/TRBV12-4,CASSLGTGINTGELFF
TRBV28,CASRFGTPSHSNQPQHF
TRBV7-2,CASSPRARGETQYF
TRBV2,CASSDRPNTGELFF
TRBV19,CASSIPSAGGTNEQFF
TRBV7-2,CASTETDTQYF
TRBV20-1,CSANRDSGNTIYF
TRBV20-1,CSASLGYEKLFF
TRBV20-1,CSASKGGINNEQFF
TRBV27,CASSRDQANQPQHF
TRBV7-6,CASSYPNEKLFF
TRBV6-6,CASSLGYEQYF
TRBV28,CATTSGALLGYTQYF
TRBV24-1,CATSGRGGWFQETQYF
TRBV4-2,CASSQGRLSLAGAPEQYF
TRBV10-3,CAISESPGKSGSTGELFF
TRBV7-2,CASSLGGAGETQYF
TRBV7-2,CASSLAQGEKLFF
TRBV28,CASSPRYAVVSRGGRETGELFF
TRBV20-1,CSARDRGFTDTQYF
TRBV6-2/TRBV6-3,CASSSRQTYGYTF
TRBV2,CASTAGSYEQYF
TRBV10-3,CAISDWEGIVGYTF
TRBV19,CASTTPNTGELFF
TRBV5-1,CASSPQGGGETQYF
TRBV20-1,CSARSGGNTIYF